Following are 15 T cell receptor beta chains from one sample sequenced in a study of shared clonotypes between healthy human individuals. Libraries were prepared by immunoSEQ multiplex PCR; TCRdb keeps only in-frame clonotypes and omits some of them. The sample has approximately 740,000 clones; over 65% are singletons. The sequenced sample was memory CD4+ T cells sorted from blood. Documented subset: CD45RA-negative fraction. These receptors all come from a woman aged 25 to 45 in good health.

The rearrangement links TRBV5-6 to TRBJ1-5, with no clear D. Between the trimmed V and J ends, which lost 1 base and 7 bases, there was a span of 9 bases. CDR1 is SGHDT and CDR2 is YYEEEE in the germline V gene. This CDR3 has 13 residues. DNA of the CDR3: TGTGCCAGCAGCTTGTCCCCGGTCCAGCCCCAGCATTTT. It encodes CASSLSPVQPQHF.

The genes are TRBV7-2 and TRBJ2-3; D gene ambiguous. Per germline, CDR1 SGHTA and CDR2 FQGNSA. Trimming took 4 bases from V and 2 from J, leaving 10 bases between them. CDR3 length equals 14 residues. Here the CDR3 DNA reads TGTGCCAGCAGCTATTCCCGGTTCACAGATACGCAGTATTTT. This gives the protein CASSYSRFTDTQYF.

A few counts support this clone. V usage is TRBV5-1 and J usage is TRBJ1-5, with D unclear. Germline CDR1 reads SGHRS; CDR2 reads YFSETQ. The CDR3 spans 15 residues. V was pared by 2 bases and J by 0 bases, with 9 bases between. CDR3 protein: CASSFPRVSNQPQHF. The CDR3 region has the DNA TGCGCCAGCAGCTTCCCGAGGGTTAGCAATCAGCCCCAGCATTTT. Together with reference TRBV5-1 and TRBJ1-5, the CDR3 gives the full variable domain: KAGVTQTPRYLIKTRGQQVTLSCSPISGHRSVSWYQQTPGQGLQFLFEYFSETQRNKGNFPGRFSGRQFSNSRSEMNVSTLELGDSALYLCASSFPRVSNQPQHFGDGTRLSIL.

This rearrangement joins TRBV6-6 to TRBJ1-4, with D possibly TRBD1 on 6 matching bases. The V gene lost 7 bases and the J gene lost 8 bases, with 11 bases spanning the gap. CDR1 MNHNY and CDR2 SVGAGI come from the germline V gene (reference sequence). This CDR3 contains 12 residues. CDR3 region: CASKQGEEKLFF. The CDR3 DNA follows: TGTGCCAGCAAACAGGGAGAGGAAAAACTGTTTTTT.

This rearrangement joins TRBV6-5 to TRBJ1-2; 12 bases are a match to TRBD1. The CDR3 has 15 amino acids. Germline assignment: CDR1 MNHEY and CDR2 SVGAGI. Germline trimming cut 0 bases from V and 8 bases from J; bases unmatched to any gene: 4. CDR3 sequence reads: CASSYSGTGGWGYTF. Written as DNA, the CDR3 is TGTGCCAGCAGTTACTCCGGGACAGGGGGCTGGGGCTACACCTTC.

V gene TRBV29-1 combines with J gene TRBJ1-2; 8 nucleotides line up with TRBD1. The V gene end was trimmed by 6 bases and the J gene end by 7 bases; junction bases not matched to a gene: 7. CDR3 length: 12 amino acids. Germline values: CDR1 SQVTM, CDR2 ANQGSEA. CDR3 loop: CSVDDRGSGYTF. The CDR3 DNA reads as TGCAGCGTGGACGACAGGGGAAGTGGCTACACCTTC.

Worth noting for this clone: A junction boundary mismatches the germline segment, possibly from a read error. The V and J genes are TRBV28 and TRBJ1-2; D might be TRBD1 (6 bases). Germline V gives CDR1 MDHEN, CDR2 SYDVKM. The CDR3 runs 12 residues. This CDR3 is CASTPGVSGFAF. The CDR3 DNA reads as TGTGCCAGCACCCCAGGGGTTTCAGGATTCGCCTTC.

CDR3 bases: TGTGCCAGCAGCAATCGACCCCTGAGCTCCTACGAGCAGTACTTC. Amino acid sequence: CASSNRPLSSYEQYF. The rearrangement links TRBV21-1 to TRBJ2-7. TRBV21-1 is tagged as a pseudogene. CDR3 length: 15 residues.

This clone has at least ten counts. The J gene is TRBJ2-7, the V gene TRBV13; 9 bases fit TRBD2. The length of the CDR3 is 14 residues. The V segment lost 3 bases and the J segment 4 bases; nucleotides outside the gene matches: 4. Germline values: CDR1 PRHDT, CDR2 FYEKMQ (reference sequence). CDR3 sequence: CASSLASGIYEQYF. The CDR3 DNA reads TGTGCCAGCAGCTTGGCTAGCGGGATATACGAGCAGTACTTC.

This clone was counted a few times. The chain has TRBV27 and TRBJ2-3; D remains ambiguous. Trimming removed 2 bases at V and 1 base at J, with 10 bases between. Germline-derived CDR1 and CDR2 are MNHEY and SMNVEV (reference sequence). The CDR3 consists of 15 residues. CDR3 sequence (DNA): TGTGCCAGCAGTTTAGGTGGGTGGGGCACAGATACGCAGTATTTT. Encoded protein: CASSLGGWGTDTQYF.

The chain joins TRBV7-8 to TRBJ2-2, with a tentative D call TRBD2 (6 bases). Trimming left V 6 bases short and J 2 bases short, with 19 bases between. Germline loops: CDR1 SGHVS, CDR2 FQNEAQ. This CDR3 contains 17 residues. CDR3 in DNA: TGTGCCAGCAGACATTTGCTCGGGACTGGAAACACCGGGGAGCTGTTTTTT. This codes for CASRHLLGTGNTGELFF. Full variable domain (remainder filled in from reference TRBV7-8 and TRBJ2-2): GAGVSQSPRYKVAKRGQDVALRCDPISGHVSLFWYQQALGQGPEFLTYFQNEAQLDKSGLPSDRFFAERPEGSVSTLKIQRTQQEDSAVYLCASRHLLGTGNTGELFFGEGSRLTVL.

This clone was recorded a few times. The chain joins TRBV7-2 to TRBJ2-1; 9 bases align to TRBD1. This CDR3 comprises 15 residues. Germline V gene lookup returns CDR1 SGHTA and CDR2 FQGNSA. The V and J ends lost 4 bases and 6 bases, in that order; junction bases with no gene match: 7. CDR3 sequence reads: CASSWGQGLFNEQFF. The CDR3 nucleotides read TGTGCCAGCAGCTGGGGACAGGGTTTGTTCAATGAGCAGTTCTTC.

V and J are TRBV5-5 and TRBJ2-7; 10 nucleotides agree with TRBD2. Germline V gives CDR1 SGHKS, CDR2 YYEKEE (reference sequence). The CDR3 has 14 residues. V lost 6 bases and J lost 2; bases outside the gene matches: 5. The CDR3 region is CASNGLAGAYEQYF. The CDR3 nucleotides read TGTGCCAGCAACGGGCTAGCGGGGGCCTACGAGCAGTACTTC.

In its sample, this clone was seen a few times. This chain uses TRBV5-1 with TRBJ1-5, with D possibly matching TRBD1 (5 bases). Trimming stripped 4 bases from V and 6 bases from J, with 11 bases between. The CDR3 runs to 13 residues. Germline values: CDR1 SGHRS, CDR2 YFSETQ. The chain's CDR3 is CASSAGLSQPQHF. The CDR3 bases are TGCGCCAGCAGCGCGGGACTTAGTCAGCCCCAGCATTTT.

The V call is TRBV28, the J call TRBJ2-7, with no clear D. Per germline, CDR1 MDHEN and CDR2 SYDVKM. V lost 3 bases, J lost 2 bases, and 11 bases lay in between. The CDR3 is 14 residues long. The CDR3: CASSLGLPPYEQYF. The CDR3 DNA reads as TGTGCCAGCAGTTTGGGCCTCCCCCCCTACGAGCAGTACTTC.